One sample yielded the 22 T cell receptor beta chains listed below, sequenced in a study of blood T cell repertoires in COVID-19. The method was immunoSEQ multiplex PCR; TCRdb's version includes in-frame clones alone and lacks a portion of them. This table has around 93,000 clones, approximately 77% appearing once. Sequencing input: peripheral blood. Every receptor here comes from a woman older than 75 with acute or convalescent COVID-19.

The chain couples TRBV2 to TRBJ1-5; D gene uncertain. Germline CDR1 and CDR2: SNHLY and FYNNEI. This CDR3 is built from 14 residues. V was cut by 10 bases and J by 0 bases, with 13 bases left in between. The DNA for the CDR3 is TGTGCCACCCTCCCCGGGTATAGCAATCAGCCCCAGCATTTT. Its translation is CATLPGYSNQPQHF.

This clone occurred a few times. This sequence joins TRBV7-9 and TRBJ1-1; D possibly corresponds to TRBD1 (5 bases). The germline CDR1 and CDR2 sequences are SEHNR and FQNEAQ (reference sequence). This CDR3 is built from 13 residues. Trimming took off 3 bases at V and 10 bases at J, with 15 bases between the two ends. CDR3 sequence reads: CASSFGGVEGAFF. In DNA, the CDR3 is TGTGCCAGCAGCTTTGGGGGGGTGGAGGGAGCTTTCTTT.

This clone showed up many times. The CDR3 loop reads CASSARTGENIQYF. The CDR3 DNA reads as TGTGCCAGCAGTGCCCGGACAGGGGAGAACATTCAGTACTTC. The chain links TRBV2 to TRBJ2-4; 9 positions agree with TRBD1. CDR1 is SNHLY and CDR2 is FYNNEI in the germline V gene. The length of the CDR3 is 14 residues. V lost 4 bases to trimming and J lost 7 bases; unmatched junction nucleotides: 5.

The chain is built from TRBV5-4 and TRBJ2-7; 7 nucleotides align to TRBD1. In germline, CDR1 is SGHNT, CDR2 YYREEE (reference sequence). Losses at the gene ends were 4 bases for V and 2 bases for J; bases not matched to a gene: 6. CDR3 length: 14 residues. Here the CDR3 reads CASSPRTGPYEQYF. In DNA form, the CDR3 reads TGTGCCAGCAGCCCCCGGACAGGCCCCTACGAGCAGTACTTC.

The CDR3 region has the DNA TGTGCCAGCAGTTTTACTAGCGAGTCCTACAATGAGCAGTTCTTC. It specifies CASSFTSESYNEQFF. This chain connects TRBV27 to TRBJ2-1, with 7 bases lining up with TRBD2. This CDR3 comprises 15 residues. From germline, CDR1 is MNHEY and CDR2 SMNVEV (reference sequence). After removal of 3 bases from V and 1 base from J, the junction contained 3 bases not matched to a gene.

This clone turned up a few times. The chain employs TRBV19 and TRBJ1-2; maybe TRBD1 (5 bases). Trimming removed 4 bases at V and 0 bases at J, with 6 bases between. From germline, CDR1 is LNHDA and CDR2 SQIVND (reference sequence). The CDR3 consists of 13 residues. The CDR3 DNA reads as TGTGCCAGTAGTAGGGGGGCTAACTATGGCTACACCTTC. Translated, it gives CASSRGANYGYTF.

V usage is TRBV7-3 and J usage is TRBJ2-3, with 12 nucleotides matching TRBD2. J was trimmed by 4 bases and V by 4 bases; bases with no gene match: 0. The CDR3 has 14 amino acids. Germline V lookup: CDR1 SGHTA, CDR2 FQGTGA. CDR3 in amino acids: CASSSSGGADTQYF. The CDR3 DNA sequence: TGTGCCAGCAGCTCTAGCGGGGGGGCAGATACGCAGTATTTT. The full variable domain, rest sourced from reference TRBV7-3 and TRBJ2-3, is GAGVSQTPSNKVTEKGKYVELRCDPISGHTALYWYRQSLGQGPEFLIYFQGTGAADDSGLPNDRFFAVRPEGSVSTLKIQRTERGDSAVYLCASSSSGGADTQYFGPGTRLTVL.

The V call is TRBV2, the J call TRBJ1-2, with 7 bases aligning to TRBD1. Trimming cost V 6 bases and J 6 bases; bases outside gene matches: 7. Germline V gene data show CDR1 as SNHLY and CDR2 as FYNNEI. The CDR3 is 13 residues long. The CDR3 loop reads CASSLQGRNGYTF. DNA for the CDR3: TGTGCCAGCAGCCTACAGGGGCGTAATGGCTACACCTTC.

The chain joins TRBV19 to TRBJ1-2; 7 positions match TRBD1. The J segment lost 7 bases and the V segment lost 3 bases, leaving 5 bases of the junction unmatched. This CDR3 is 13 amino acids long. CDR1 LNHDA and CDR2 SQIVND come from the germline V gene (reference sequence). The CDR3: CASSIEAGGGYTF. The DNA of the CDR3 is TGTGCCAGTAGTATTGAGGCAGGGGGTGGCTACACCTTC.

The rearrangement uses TRBV6-6 and TRBJ2-1; TRBD2 agrees at 11 bases. V shed 4 bases, J shed 3 bases, and the junction held 2 bases outside the gene matches. The CDR3 is made up of 15 amino acids. In germline, CDR1 is MNHNY, CDR2 SVGAGI (reference sequence). The CDR3 coding sequence is TGTGCCAGCAGTTCCGGGACTAGCGGCTACAATGAGCAGTTCTTC. It encodes CASSSGTSGYNEQFF.

This clone came up a few times. The chain combines TRBV9 with TRBJ2-5, with D possibly TRBD1 on 6 matching bases. Trimming left V 0 bases short and J 7 bases short, with 10 bases between. CDR3 length: 13 residues. CDR1 and CDR2 (germline): SGDLS, YYNGEE. CDR3: CASSVEGVGTQYF. The CDR3 nucleotides read TGTGCCAGCAGCGTAGAGGGGGTAGGGACCCAGTACTTC.

The V gene is TRBV21-1, the J gene TRBJ2-5; TRBD1 reflects the table's D call only, with no check against the DNA. TRBV21-1 is listed as a pseudogene. The CDR3 extends over 17 amino acids. The CDR3 loop reads CASSKIGDSTRKETQYF. The CDR3 nucleotides read TGTGCCAGCAGCAAAATTGGGGACAGCACTCGGAAAGAGACCCAGTACTTC.

The rearrangement uses TRBV28 and TRBJ1-1; D is perhaps TRBD1 (5 bases). Trimming stripped 6 bases from V and 4 bases from J, with 9 bases between. The germline V gene encodes CDR1 MDHEN and CDR2 SYDVKM. This CDR3 has 12 residues. The CDR3 protein is CASSSGGTEAFF. CDR3 in DNA: TGTGCCAGCAGCTCGGGGGGCACTGAAGCTTTCTTT.

This chain connects TRBV5-6 to TRBJ1-1, with TRBD1 as a possible D gene (5 bases). The CDR3 sequence is 14 residues long. Deletions cut 3 bases from V and 11 bases from J, with 20 bases between. From germline, CDR1 is SGHDT and CDR2 YYEEEE. The CDR3 region is CASSWREGSRNAFF. For the CDR3, the DNA is TGTGCCAGCAGCTGGCGGGAGGGGTCACGGAACGCTTTCTTT.

The V and J genes are TRBV6-6 and TRBJ2-1; a possible D gene is TRBD2 (7 bases). Germline CDR1 and CDR2: MNHNY and SVGAGI (reference sequence). V was clipped by 7 bases and J by 10 bases, with 20 bases between them. The CDR3 is 14 residues long. The CDR3 loop is CASKRGGQPEEQFF. DNA for the CDR3: TGTGCCAGCAAGAGGGGGGGGCAGCCCGAAGAGCAGTTCTTC.

The chain uses TRBV18 and TRBJ1-1; no definite D call. The germline gives CDR1 KGHSH, CDR2 LQKENI. CDR3 length: 13 residues. V was pared by 4 bases and J by 1 base, with 7 bases between. CDR3 region: CASSQGENTEAFF. The CDR3 region has the DNA TGTGCCAGCTCACAGGGAGAGAACACTGAAGCTTTCTTT. Variable domain in full (rest from reference TRBV18 and TRBJ1-1): NAGVMQNPRHLVRRRGQEARLRCSPMKGHSHVYWYRQLPEEGLKFMVYLQKENIIDESGMPKERFSAEFPKEGPSILRIQQVVRGDSAAYFCASSQGENTEAFFGQGTRLTVV.

The chain carries TRBV4-3 and TRBJ2-7, with a possible D match to TRBD1 (6 bases). This CDR3 has 17 amino acids. Germline V gene lookup returns CDR1 LGHNA and CDR2 YSLEER. Trimming removed 4 bases from V and 2 bases from J, with 21 bases in between. The CDR3 region has the DNA TGCGCCAGCAGCCCGAAGTGGGGGCAGGGGTTTCCCTACGAGCAGTACTTC. This gives the protein CASSPKWGQGFPYEQYF.

This chain links TRBV2 with TRBJ1-6; D is uncertain. The CDR3 spans 14 residues. Germline assignment: CDR1 SNHLY and CDR2 FYNNEI. Between the trimmed V and J ends, which lost 8 bases and 14 bases, there was a span of 22 bases. The CDR3 DNA sequence: TGTGCCAGCCGCCGAACAGCCCTTCCGGGGACCCTCCACTTT. Amino acid sequence: CASRRTALPGTLHF.

This clone was recorded many times. The chain recombines TRBV11-1 with TRBJ2-1; 7 bases agree with TRBD1. The CDR3 is made up of 11 amino acids. J gave up 15 bases and V 3 bases, and 5 bases lay outside the gene matches. The germline V gene encodes CDR1 SGHAT and CDR2 FQDESV (reference sequence). The CDR3 DNA is TGTGCCAGCAGCTTCTGGGACAGTCTGTTCTTC. As protein: CASSFWDSLFF.

CDR3 DNA: TGTGCCAGCAGCTTAGGGAGGGGGAGGGTCTACGAGCAGTACTTC. Amino acids: CASSLGRGRVYEQYF. V gene TRBV7-8 combines with J gene TRBJ2-7, with a weak D call TRBD2 (7 bases). Trimming cost V 1 base and J 3 bases, with 13 bases left between them. The CDR3 extends over 15 amino acids. Germline V gene data show CDR1 as SGHVS and CDR2 as FQNEAQ.

The J gene is TRBJ1-4, the V gene TRBV25-1, with 9 bases identical to TRBD1. Germline assignment: CDR1 MGHDK and CDR2 SYGVNS. J was trimmed by 6 bases and V by 8 bases; bases with no gene match: 7. The CDR3 is 14 amino acids. The CDR3 loop reads CASSPRTGDEKLFF. As DNA, the CDR3 is TGTGCCAGCTCCCCCAGGACAGGGGATGAAAAACTGTTTTTT.

This chain connects TRBV5-1 to TRBJ1-4, with D maybe TRBD1 (5 bases). In germline, CDR1 is SGHRS, CDR2 YFSETQ. This CDR3 is 15 amino acids long. Deletions cut 3 bases from V and 7 bases from J, with 16 bases between. Here the CDR3 reads CASSWGGGAGEKLFF. The CDR3 coding sequence is TGCGCCAGCAGCTGGGGCGGAGGGGCCGGTGAAAAACTGTTTTTT.